This TCR beta chain is from a study of blood T cell repertoires in COVID-19. Study-wide context: There were acute and convalescent COVID-19 samples, and they came from the United States, Italy and Spain. In each case, the material was cDNA or gDNA derived from T cells, B-cell-depleted T cells, or PBMCs.

Trimming cost V 4 bases and J 6 bases; bases outside gene matches: 2. CDR3 length: 13 residues. Original data processing: Scientists estimated how many nucleated cells there were by amplifying reference gene primers. The assay was immunoSEQ multiplex PCR, and TCRdb's table has in-frame clones only and misses some. For V, J and clone size, that table is used; D and trimming come from the DNA. This table holds under 250,000 clones, roughly 80% found once. The sequence was collected from a woman older than 75 with acute or convalescent COVID-19. Input material: peripheral blood. This rearrangement joins TRBV12-3 or TRBV12-4 to TRBJ1-5, with 8 bases matching TRBD1. This chain's CDR3 is CASSSDRGQPQHF. CDR3 nucleotides: TGTGCCAGCAGTTCAGACAGGGGTCAGCCCCAGCATTTT.